This note documents a single TCR beta chain sequence. This receptor's antigen is unknown. Base qualities are not provided; no much larger clone lies one nucleotide away. The collaborating institutions used their own protocols to collect whole blood in K2EDTA tubes. For TCRbeta analysis, collaborators shipped samples as frozen whole blood, isolated PBMCs, or DNA extracted from either of those sample types. This specimen comes from a study of blood T cell repertoires in COVID-19 (dated by TCRdb to 2018 to 2021). For the study in its entirety: Samples covering the acute and convalescent phases of COVID-19 were provided by collaborators in the United States, Italy and Spain. The material from the prospective study consisted of cDNA or gDNA derived from T cells, B-cell-depleted T cells, or PBMCs. The dataset comprised deeply sampled blood TCRbeta repertoires from subjects exposed to, actively infected with, or recovered from COVID-19. The repertoires were released in a freely available public database intended as a resource for research on the immune response to SARS-CoV-2. Samples were obtained from the ongoing ImmuneRACE study (first 160 participants) and from about 1,300 subjects provided by 6 global collaborators. A de-identified subject ID, COVID-19 status, age in years and sex were almost always included in the sample metadata. HLA class I and class II types, where available, came from metadata supplied by the sample provider rather than from assay-based typing. What the work shows at the level of the full study, not this receptor alone: How much clinical and demographic metadata was included differed by source and by participant, and the metadata was provided uncurated.

TCRbeta CDR3 regions were amplified from genomic DNA by means of the immunoSEQ Assay, a bias-controlled multiplex PCR. Per the authors' processing: The number of nucleated cells in each sample was estimated by amplification of reference gene primers within the assay. To quantify the absolute abundance of each unique TCRbeta CDR3 rearrangement, sequence reads were collapsed and filtered. For each sample, productive Simpson clonality was calculated by taking the square root of Simpson's diversity index across productive rearrangements. The clones in this table, taken by TCRdb from immuneACCESS, are in-frame only. Not every clone is retained; where verified, under half of the shortfall comes from an unresolved V gene, and the cause of the rest is unknown. The V and J calls and clone size were taken over from that table, and D and trimming were inferred from the DNA. The sample yields around 160,000 clones; 70% to 90% were counted once. Of the sample, 10% to 15% falls within the top ten clones.

V is trimmed back by 0 bases and J by 7 bases, and the junction contains 4 bases that no gene match accounts for. CDR1 and CDR2 were assigned from the germline V gene as SGDLS and YYNGEE. From the cysteine through the phenylalanine, the CDR3 covers 15 amino acids. The only DNA kept is the CDR3, 45 bases in frame from the first base. The V gene is TRBV9 and the J gene is TRBJ1-6; a stretch of 7 junction bases matches TRBD1. Sequencing was performed on peripheral blood. The TCR originated in a man aged 55 to 69 with active or convalescent COVID-19. Read as DNA, the sequence is TGTGCCAGCAGCGTAGAGGGACAGAAGAATTCACCCCTCCACTTT. Translated, this gives CASSVEGQKNSPLHF. When the CDR3 is completed using the reference TRBV9 and TRBJ1-6 genes on either side, the full variable domain is DSGVTQTPKHLITATGQRVTLRCSPRSGDLSVYWYQQSLDQGLQFLIQYYNGEERAKGNILERFSAQQFPDLHSELNLSSLELGDSALYFCASSVEGQKNSPLHFGNGTRLTVT.